The 2 T cell receptor beta chains given below trace back to one sample, sequenced in a study of control samples from healthy donors and cancer patients. Produced via immunoSEQ multiplex PCR; TCRdb's table is partial and in-frame only. This table has around 100,000 clones, around 89% appearing once. Sample: PBMCs. The receptors stem from a man between 60 and 75 years old with lung cancer.

The CDR3 region is CASSLAAETEAFF. Here the CDR3 DNA reads TGCGCCAGCAGCTTGGCTGCGGAGACTGAAGCTTTCTTT. The V gene is TRBV5-1, the J gene TRBJ1-1; D unclear. The CDR3 is 13 residues long. Per germline, CDR1 SGHRS and CDR2 YFSETQ. V lost 0 bases and J lost 5, with 8 bases in between.

The chain carries TRBV5-1 and TRBJ2-1; D uncertain. Germline CDR1 is SGHRS and CDR2 is YFSETQ. V dropped 0 bases and J dropped 4 bases, with 5 bases sitting between them. The CDR3 is 13 amino acids. The DNA of the CDR3 is TGCGCCAGCAGCTTGGACCCTTACAATGAGCAGTTCTTC. Translated, it gives CASSLDPYNEQFF.